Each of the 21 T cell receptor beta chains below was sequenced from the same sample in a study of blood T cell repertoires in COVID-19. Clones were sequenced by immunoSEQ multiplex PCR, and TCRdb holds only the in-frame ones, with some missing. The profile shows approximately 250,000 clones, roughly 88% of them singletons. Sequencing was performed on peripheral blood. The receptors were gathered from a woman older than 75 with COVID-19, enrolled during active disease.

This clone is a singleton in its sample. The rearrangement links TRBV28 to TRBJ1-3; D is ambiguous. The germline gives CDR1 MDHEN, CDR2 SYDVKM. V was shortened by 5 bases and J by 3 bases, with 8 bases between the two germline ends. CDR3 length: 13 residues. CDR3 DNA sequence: TGTGCCAGCAGTCGAGCTGGTGGAAACACCATATATTTT. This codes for CASSRAGGNTIYF.

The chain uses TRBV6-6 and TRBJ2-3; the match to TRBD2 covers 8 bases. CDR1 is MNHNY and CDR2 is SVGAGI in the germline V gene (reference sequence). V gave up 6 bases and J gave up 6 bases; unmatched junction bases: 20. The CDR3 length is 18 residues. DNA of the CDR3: TGTGCCAGCAGACGACAAAAAGTATCGGGGGGGACTAAGGATACGCAGTATTTT. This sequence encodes CASRRQKVSGGTKDTQYF.

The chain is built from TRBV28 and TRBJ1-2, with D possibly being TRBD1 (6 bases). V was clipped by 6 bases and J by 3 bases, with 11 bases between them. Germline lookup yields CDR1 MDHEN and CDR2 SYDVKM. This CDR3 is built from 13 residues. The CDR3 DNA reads TGTGCCAGCAGATCCGGGACATACTATGGCTACACCTTC. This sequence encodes CASRSGTYYGYTF.

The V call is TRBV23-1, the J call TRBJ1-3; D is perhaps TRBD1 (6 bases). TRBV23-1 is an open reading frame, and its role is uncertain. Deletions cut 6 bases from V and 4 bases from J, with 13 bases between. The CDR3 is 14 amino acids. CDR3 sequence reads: CASSTKQGGNTIYF. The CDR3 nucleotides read TGCGCCAGCAGCACCAAACAGGGAGGAAACACCATATATTTT.

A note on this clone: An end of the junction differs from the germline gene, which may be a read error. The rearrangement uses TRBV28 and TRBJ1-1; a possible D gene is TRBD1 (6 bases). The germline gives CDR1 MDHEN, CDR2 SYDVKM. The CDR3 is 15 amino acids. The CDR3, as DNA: TGTACCAGCAGCCCCTTTGAGGACAGGAACACTGAAGCTTTCTTT. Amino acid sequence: CTSSPFEDRNTEAFF.

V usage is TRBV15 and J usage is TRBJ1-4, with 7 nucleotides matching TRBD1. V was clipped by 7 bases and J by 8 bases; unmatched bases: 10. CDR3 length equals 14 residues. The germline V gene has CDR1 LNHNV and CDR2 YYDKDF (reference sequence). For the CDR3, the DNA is TGTGCCACCAACCGGGACAGAGTAGGCGAAAAACTGTTTTTT. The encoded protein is CATNRDRVGEKLFF. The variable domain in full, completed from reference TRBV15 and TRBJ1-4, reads DAMVIQNPRYQVTQFGKPVTLSCSQTLNHNVMYWYQQKSSQAPKLLFHYYDKDFNNEADTPDNFQSRRPNTSFCFLDIRSPGLGDTAMYLCATNRDRVGEKLFFGSGTQLSVL.

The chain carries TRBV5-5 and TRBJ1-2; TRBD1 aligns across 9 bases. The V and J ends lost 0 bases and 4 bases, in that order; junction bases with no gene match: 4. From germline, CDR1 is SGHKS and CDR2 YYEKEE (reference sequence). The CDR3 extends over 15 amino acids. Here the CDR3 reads CASSLATGGPYGYTF. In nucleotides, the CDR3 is TGTGCCAGCAGCTTGGCAACAGGGGGCCCCTATGGCTACACCTTC.

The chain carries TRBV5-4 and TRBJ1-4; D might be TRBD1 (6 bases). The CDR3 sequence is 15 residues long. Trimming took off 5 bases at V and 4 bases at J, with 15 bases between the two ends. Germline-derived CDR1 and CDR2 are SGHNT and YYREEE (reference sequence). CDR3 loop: CASSEGGGGNEKLFF. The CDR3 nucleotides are TGTGCCAGCAGTGAGGGGGGGGGCGGTAATGAAAAACTGTTTTTT.

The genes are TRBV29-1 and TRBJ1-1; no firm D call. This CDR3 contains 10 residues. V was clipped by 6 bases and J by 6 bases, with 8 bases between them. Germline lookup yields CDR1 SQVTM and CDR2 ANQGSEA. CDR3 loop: CSVLSAEAFF. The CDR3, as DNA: TGCAGCGTACTGTCGGCTGAAGCTTTCTTT.

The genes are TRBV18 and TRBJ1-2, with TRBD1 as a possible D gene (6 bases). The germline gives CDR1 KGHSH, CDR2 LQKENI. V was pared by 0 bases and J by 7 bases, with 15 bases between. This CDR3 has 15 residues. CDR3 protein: CASSPPNNREGGYTF. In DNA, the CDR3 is TGTGCCAGCTCACCACCGAATAACAGGGAGGGTGGCTACACCTTC. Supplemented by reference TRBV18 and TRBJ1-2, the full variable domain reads NAGVMQNPRHLVRRRGQEARLRCSPMKGHSHVYWYRQLPEEGLKFMVYLQKENIIDESGMPKERFSAEFPKEGPSILRIQQVVRGDSAAYFCASSPPNNREGGYTFGSGTRLTVV.

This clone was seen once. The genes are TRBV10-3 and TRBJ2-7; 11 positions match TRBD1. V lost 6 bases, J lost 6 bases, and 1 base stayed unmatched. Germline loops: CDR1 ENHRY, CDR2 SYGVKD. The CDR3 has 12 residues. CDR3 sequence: CAIRGTGGEQYF. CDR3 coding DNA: TGTGCCATCAGGGGGACAGGGGGCGAGCAGTACTTC.

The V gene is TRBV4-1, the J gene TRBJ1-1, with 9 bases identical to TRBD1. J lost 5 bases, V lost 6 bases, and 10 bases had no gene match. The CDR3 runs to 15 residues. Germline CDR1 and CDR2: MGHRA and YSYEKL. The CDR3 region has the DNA TGCGCCAGCAGTGCCACGGGACAGGGTCCGACTGAAGCTTTCTTT. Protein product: CASSATGQGPTEAFF.

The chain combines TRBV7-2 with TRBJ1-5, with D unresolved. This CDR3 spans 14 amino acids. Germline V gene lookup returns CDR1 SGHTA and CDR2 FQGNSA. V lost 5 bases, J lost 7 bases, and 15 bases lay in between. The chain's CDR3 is CASSPAGNGQPQHF. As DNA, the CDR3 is TGTGCCAGCAGCCCAGCGGGTAATGGGCAGCCCCAGCATTTT. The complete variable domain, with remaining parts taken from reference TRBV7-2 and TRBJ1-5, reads GAGVSQSPSNKVTEKGKDVELRCDPISGHTALYWYRQSLGQGLEFLIYFQGNSAPDKSGLPSDRFSAERTGGSVSTLTIQRTQQEDSAVYLCASSPAGNGQPQHFGDGTRLSIL.

Written as DNA, the CDR3 is TGTGCCAGCAGCCCCCTAGGCGGGGCGAATCAGCCCCAGCATTTT. Translated, it gives CASSPLGGANQPQHF. The genes are TRBV11-2 and TRBJ1-5; a weak D match, TRBD1 (5 bases). The ends were cut back, 5 bases at V and 4 bases at J, with 15 bases in the middle. CDR3 length: 15 residues. Germline values: CDR1 SGHAT, CDR2 FQNNGV.

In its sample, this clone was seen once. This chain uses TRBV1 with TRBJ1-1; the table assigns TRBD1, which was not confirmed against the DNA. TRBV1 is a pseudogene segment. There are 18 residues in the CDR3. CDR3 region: CTSSQVGADRSMNTEAFF. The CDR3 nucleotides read TGCACCAGCAGCCAAGTAGGCGCGGACAGGTCCATGAACACTGAAGCTTTCTTT.

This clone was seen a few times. The CDR3 spells CASSLGTQNTEAFF. In DNA form, the CDR3 reads TGCGCCAGCAGCCTCGGGACTCAGAACACTGAAGCTTTCTTT. The chain couples TRBV5-1 to TRBJ1-1, with D tentatively TRBD1 (5 bases). Germline loops: CDR1 SGHRS, CDR2 YFSETQ. The CDR3 sequence is 14 residues long. V dropped 4 bases and J dropped 1 base, with 11 bases sitting between them.

CDR3 protein: CASSLRDYYGNTIYF. DNA of the CDR3: TGTGCCAGCAGTTTAAGGGACTATTATGGAAACACCATATATTTT. V gene TRBV28 combines with J gene TRBJ1-3; perhaps TRBD1 as D (5 bases). V lost 2 bases and J 3 bases, leaving 11 bases between the germline ends. The CDR3 contains 15 residues. Germline V gives CDR1 MDHEN, CDR2 SYDVKM. The entire variable domain, with the rest obtained from reference TRBV28 and TRBJ1-3, is as follows: DVKVTQSSRYLVKRTGEKVFLECVQDMDHENMFWYRQDPGLGLRLIYFSYDVKMKEKGDIPEGYSVSREKKERFSLILESASTNQTSMYLCASSLRDYYGNTIYFGEGSWLTVV.

CDR3 amino acids: CASSTGATGNTIYF. The CDR3 DNA is TGTGCCAGCAGCACAGGGGCAACTGGAAACACCATATATTTT. V gene TRBV28 combines with J gene TRBJ1-3; 7 positions agree with TRBD1. V shed 6 bases, J shed 2 bases, and the junction held 4 bases outside the gene matches. This CDR3 region has 14 residues. CDR1 and CDR2 from the germline V gene are MDHEN and SYDVKM.

The DNA for the CDR3 is TGCGCCAGCAGCTCCCCGACAGGGAGGACCACTGAAGCTTTCTTT. This sequence encodes CASSSPTGRTTEAFF. This chain connects TRBV5-1 to TRBJ1-1; 7 positions agree with TRBD1. The CDR3 length is 15 residues. V dropped 3 bases and J dropped 4; count of bases not matched to a gene: 9. CDR1 and CDR2 (germline): SGHRS, YFSETQ.

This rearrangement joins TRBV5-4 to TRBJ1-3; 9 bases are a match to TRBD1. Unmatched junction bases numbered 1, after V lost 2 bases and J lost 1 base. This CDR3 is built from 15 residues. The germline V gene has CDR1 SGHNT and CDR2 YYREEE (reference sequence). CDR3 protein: CASSLQGASGNTIYF. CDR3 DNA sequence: TGTGCCAGCAGCTTACAGGGGGCGTCTGGAAACACCATATATTTT.

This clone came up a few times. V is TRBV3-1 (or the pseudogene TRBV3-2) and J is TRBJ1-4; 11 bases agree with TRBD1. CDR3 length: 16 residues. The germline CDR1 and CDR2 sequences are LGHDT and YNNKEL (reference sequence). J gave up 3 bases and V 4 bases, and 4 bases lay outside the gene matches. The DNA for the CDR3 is TGTGCCAGCAGCCCGGACAGGGGGCGGGCTAATGAAAAACTGTTTTTT. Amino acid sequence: CASSPDRGRANEKLFF.